These 5 T cell receptor beta chains originate from one sample sequenced in a study of cytomegalovirus exposure and HLA in healthy donors. This PCR relied on a set of 60 Vbeta primers and 13 Jbeta primers. Produced via immunoSEQ multiplex PCR; TCRdb's table is partial and in-frame only. The sample includes about 80,000 clones, 62% seen only once; the top ten take about 4.2%. The sequencing sample was made of PBMCs. Receptor source: a male donor in good health and CMV-seropositive.

V and J are TRBV2 and TRBJ1-2; D might be TRBD1 (5 bases). The CDR3 has 14 residues. The germline V and J ends were trimmed by 6 bases and 4 bases, with 15 bases remaining between them. Germline V lookup: CDR1 SNHLY, CDR2 FYNNEI. In nucleotides, the CDR3 is TGTGCCAGCAGACACCGCGGGGGAATCTATGGCTACACCTTC. It yields the protein CASRHRGGIYGYTF.

This rearrangement joins TRBV6-5 to TRBJ1-5, with TRBD1 matching 7 bases. The CDR3 runs 14 residues. Germline CDR1 and CDR2: MNHEY and SVGAGI. With 2 bases clipped from V and 6 bases from J, the junction kept 4 bases outside the gene matches. In nucleotides, the CDR3 is TGTGCCAGCAGTTACGAAGGGGGCCGTCAGCCCCAGCATTTT. It is translated as CASSYEGGRQPQHF.

This clone was recorded once. This chain joins TRBV4-3 and TRBJ1-1; 10 nucleotides agree with TRBD1. CDR3 length equals 19 residues. The V gene's germline CDR1 is LGHNA and CDR2 YSLEER. V was pared by 4 bases and J by 7 bases, with 21 bases of the junction left unmatched. This CDR3 is CASSRGGGQGVSLSVEAFF. The CDR3 DNA reads as TGCGCCAGCAGCCGAGGGGGTGGACAGGGGGTGTCATTAAGTGTTGAAGCTTTCTTT.

The chain links TRBV7-2 to TRBJ2-3, with 9 bases fitting TRBD2. V shed 5 bases and J 5 bases; nucleotides not matched to a gene: 11. Per germline, CDR1 SGHTA and CDR2 FQGNSA. The CDR3 loop spans 16 amino acids. In DNA, the CDR3 is TGTGCCAGCAGCCCAGTCTTTAGCGGGGGAAAAGATACGCAGTATTTT. Translated, it gives CASSPVFSGGKDTQYF. The full variable domain, its missing parts supplied by reference TRBV7-2 and TRBJ2-3, is GAGVSQSPSNKVTEKGKDVELRCDPISGHTALYWYRQSLGQGLEFLIYFQGNSAPDKSGLPSDRFSAERTGGSVSTLTIQRTQQEDSAVYLCASSPVFSGGKDTQYFGPGTRLTVL.

The V call is TRBV4-2, the J call TRBJ2-6; D uncertain. Looked up from germline, CDR1 is LGHNA and CDR2 is YNFKEQ. V was clipped by 5 bases and J by 0 bases, with 8 bases between them. This CDR3 comprises 15 residues. DNA of the CDR3: TGTGCCAGCAGCTTTCTCAGCTCTGGGGCCAACGTCCTGACTTTC. Its translation: CASSFLSSGANVLTF.